This passage covers 26 T cell receptor beta chains from one sample sequenced in a study of blood T cell repertoires in COVID-19. The table came from immunoSEQ multiplex PCR; TCRdb's copy has only in-frame clones and leaves some out. The data contain over 60,000 clones, over 85% of them singletons. Sequencing was carried out using peripheral blood. The receptors stem from an elderly woman with active or convalescent COVID-19.

This clone was observed once. The V call is TRBV7-2, the J call TRBJ1-5, with unresolved D. In germline, CDR1 is SGHTA, CDR2 FQGNSA. This CDR3 spans 15 amino acids. V lost 1 base and J lost 2, with 9 bases in between. CDR3 sequence (DNA): TGTGCCAGCAGCTTAGGAGGGTTGGGCAATCAGCCCCAGCATTTT. Translated: CASSLGGLGNQPQHF. The whole variable domain, remainder taken from reference TRBV7-2 and TRBJ1-5, is GAGVSQSPSNKVTEKGKDVELRCDPISGHTALYWYRQSLGQGLEFLIYFQGNSAPDKSGLPSDRFSAERTGGSVSTLTIQRTQQEDSAVYLCASSLGGLGNQPQHFGDGTRLSIL.

V and J are TRBV5-5 and TRBJ1-3; the match to TRBD1 covers 7 bases. Germline CDR1 and CDR2: SGHKS and YYEKEE (reference sequence). J lost 0 bases, V lost 6 bases, and 12 bases had no gene match. This CDR3 is built from 17 residues. CDR3: CASTVTGDVYSGNTIYF. DNA of the CDR3: TGTGCCAGCACTGTCACAGGGGATGTTTACTCTGGAAACACCATATATTTT.

V gene TRBV29-1 combines with J gene TRBJ1-1, with unresolved D. Looked up from germline, CDR1 is SQVTM and CDR2 is ANQGSEA. Trimming removed 6 bases at V and 4 bases at J, with 12 bases between. This CDR3 comprises 12 residues. CDR3: CSVVLRVTEAFF. CDR3 nucleotides: TGCAGCGTGGTCCTTCGGGTCACTGAAGCTTTCTTT.

The J gene is TRBJ2-7, the V gene TRBV28; D is perhaps TRBD1 (5 bases). Germline CDR1 reads MDHEN; CDR2 reads SYDVKM. V was cut by 6 bases and J by 6 bases, with 9 bases left in between. This CDR3 comprises 11 residues. The CDR3 DNA is TGTGCCAGCAGCGCAGGGTCCGAGCAGTACTTC. Amino acid sequence: CASSAGSEQYF.

The sample holds one count of this clone. The J gene is TRBJ1-2, the V gene TRBV25-1; TRBD1 matches 9 bases. The CDR3 covers 16 residues. Trimming took 6 bases from V and 0 from J; bases not matched to a gene: 8. CDR1 and CDR2 (germline): MGHDK, SYGVNS. The CDR3 reads CASSPAGTGSNYGYTF. The CDR3 bases are TGTGCCAGCAGCCCCGCCGGGACAGGGTCTAACTATGGCTACACCTTC.

The V gene is TRBV9, the J gene TRBJ2-3, with D uncertain. Trimming stripped 1 base from V and 2 bases from J, with 8 bases between. This CDR3 region has 14 residues. Germline V gives CDR1 SGDLS, CDR2 YYNGEE. The CDR3 DNA sequence: TGTGCCAGCAGCGTATGGCCGTCCACAGATACGCAGTATTTT. This gives the protein CASSVWPSTDTQYF. The full variable domain, with the rest looked up from reference TRBV9 and TRBJ2-3, is DSGVTQTPKHLITATGQRVTLRCSPRSGDLSVYWYQQSLDQGLQFLIQYYNGEERAKGNILERFSAQQFPDLHSELNLSSLELGDSALYFCASSVWPSTDTQYFGPGTRLTVL.

The rearrangement links TRBV5-1 to TRBJ1-2; TRBD1 aligns across 9 bases. Germline lookup yields CDR1 SGHRS and CDR2 YFSETQ. Trimming removed 4 bases from V and 2 bases from J; junction bases left unmatched: 3. This CDR3 spans 14 amino acids. CDR3 coding DNA: TGCGCCAGCAGCCCAGGACAGGGGAACTATGGCTACACCTTC. Protein: CASSPGQGNYGYTF.

This chain links TRBV7-9 with TRBJ1-2; TRBD1 matches at 7 bases. CDR3 length equals 14 residues. Losses at the gene ends were 5 bases for V and 4 bases for J; bases not matched to a gene: 7. CDR1 is SEHNR, CDR2 FQNEAQ, per germline (reference sequence). The CDR3 loop reads CASSRQGFSYGYTF. The CDR3 DNA is TGTGCCAGCAGCCGACAGGGATTCAGCTATGGCTACACCTTC.

V and J are TRBV5-6 and TRBJ2-2; TRBD2 aligns across 16 bases. The CDR3 is made up of 18 amino acids. Trimming cost V 4 bases and J 3 bases; bases outside gene matches: 6. Germline loops: CDR1 SGHDT, CDR2 YYEEEE. CDR3 coding DNA: TGTGCCAGCAGCGCCGGGACTAGCGGGGGGGCGTACACCGGGGAGCTGTTTTTT. Its translation: CASSAGTSGGAYTGELFF.

This clone was counted between two and nine times. The chain links TRBV19 to TRBJ1-5, with D hard to call. Trimming removed 3 bases at V and 6 bases at J, with 6 bases between. The germline V gene has CDR1 LNHDA and CDR2 SQIVND (reference sequence). CDR3 length equals 12 residues. CDR3: CASSMEVQPQHF. The CDR3 region has the DNA TGTGCCAGTAGTATGGAGGTTCAGCCCCAGCATTTT.

The chain combines TRBV7-9 with TRBJ2-3, with D maybe TRBD1 (6 bases). CDR3 length: 16 residues. V lost 8 bases, J lost 2 bases, and 20 bases lay in between. Germline CDR1 is SEHNR and CDR2 is FQNEAQ (reference sequence). This chain's CDR3 is CASYQLGQTVTDTQYF. CDR3 DNA: TGTGCCAGCTACCAGCTAGGACAGACGGTCACAGATACGCAGTATTTT.

The rearrangement uses TRBV6-5 and TRBJ1-5; 9 nucleotides line up with TRBD1. V lost 6 bases to trimming and J lost 4 bases; unmatched junction nucleotides: 7. This CDR3 is built from 15 residues. From germline, CDR1 is MNHEY and CDR2 SVGAGI. Written as DNA, the CDR3 is TGTGCCAGCAGCCCCGACAGGGGGGCTAATCAGCCCCAGCATTTT. Its translation is CASSPDRGANQPQHF.

The chain has TRBV7-3 and TRBJ1-1; possibly TRBD1 for D (6 bases). Germline CDR1 reads SGHTA; CDR2 reads FQGTGA. The V gene lost 5 bases and the J gene lost 1 base, with 8 bases spanning the gap. The CDR3 contains 13 residues. The CDR3 DNA reads TGTGCCAGCAGCAGACAGGAGAACACTGAAGCTTTCTTT. Translation: CASSRQENTEAFF.

The chain combines TRBV5-1 with TRBJ2-1; TRBD1 aligns across 10 bases. There are 15 residues in the CDR3. The germline gives CDR1 SGHRS, CDR2 YFSETQ. V was pared by 4 bases and J by 8 bases, with 9 bases of the junction left unmatched. The CDR3 nucleotides are TGCGCCAGCAGCCAGGGGGACAGGGGATTCCATGAGCAGTTCTTC. Translated, it gives CASSQGDRGFHEQFF.

The J gene is TRBJ1-5, the V gene TRBV28, with D possibly TRBD1 on 6 matching bases. Looked up from germline, CDR1 is MDHEN and CDR2 is SYDVKM. The CDR3 loop spans 16 amino acids. V lost 6 bases to trimming and J lost 0 bases, with 15 bases between them. The DNA for the CDR3 is TGTGCCAGCAGGACAGGCGGACTTGATAGCAATCAGCCCCAGCATTTT. Translating gives CASRTGGLDSNQPQHF. Full variable domain (rest looked up from reference TRBV28 and TRBJ1-5): DVKVTQSSRYLVKRTGEKVFLECVQDMDHENMFWYRQDPGLGLRLIYFSYDVKMKEKGDIPEGYSVSREKKERFSLILESASTNQTSMYLCASRTGGLDSNQPQHFGDGTRLSIL.

The chain joins TRBV3-1 (or the pseudogene TRBV3-2) to TRBJ2-3; TRBD2 aligns across 10 bases. Per germline, CDR1 LGHDT and CDR2 YNNKEL (reference sequence). The CDR3 sequence is 15 residues long. Trimming took 4 bases from V and 1 from J; bases not matched to a gene: 2. CDR3 sequence (DNA): TGTGCCAGCAGCCCCAGCGGGGGGGGCACAGATACGCAGTATTTT. It codes for CASSPSGGGTDTQYF.

The chain links TRBV19 to TRBJ2-2; 7 bases are shared with TRBD1. Germline V CDR1 and CDR2: LNHDA, SQIVND (reference sequence). V gave up 3 bases and J gave up 3 bases; unmatched junction bases: 4. This CDR3 is built from 15 residues. CDR3 residues: CASSMRQGYTGELFF. The CDR3, as DNA: TGTGCCAGTAGTATGAGACAGGGTTACACCGGGGAGCTGTTTTTT.

Of note for this clone: The germline gene is not matched at one end of the junction; a read error may be the cause. The DNA for the CDR3 is TGCAGCGGTGAAGGACTAGCGGGGGGTAAAACTTACAATGAGCAGTTCTTC. Its translation: CSGEGLAGGKTYNEQFF. The chain combines TRBV29-1 with TRBJ2-1; 14 nucleotides align to TRBD2. The length of the CDR3 is 17 residues. From germline, CDR1 is SQVTM and CDR2 ANQGSEA.

The chain recombines TRBV28 with TRBJ2-7; D gene ambiguous. Germline assignment: CDR1 MDHEN and CDR2 SYDVKM. V was shortened by 5 bases and J by 7 bases, with 12 bases between the two germline ends. This CDR3 has 12 amino acids. The DNA of the CDR3 is TGTGCCAGCAGTCCCCCCTACGCGGAGCAGTACTTC. It encodes CASSPPYAEQYF.

The chain is built from TRBV6-5 and TRBJ1-6; 9 nucleotides align to TRBD1. This CDR3 contains 15 residues. Trimming removed 4 bases from V and 7 bases from J; junction bases left unmatched: 5. Germline CDR1 MNHEY, CDR2 SVGAGI. The CDR3: CASSWDRAGNSPLHF. As DNA, the CDR3 is TGTGCCAGCAGTTGGGACAGGGCTGGGAATTCACCCCTCCACTTT.

This sequence joins TRBV7-6 and TRBJ2-1; 12 bases are a match to TRBD2. V was pared by 5 bases and J by 9 bases, with 11 bases of the junction left unmatched. CDR3 length equals 16 residues. CDR1 SGHVS and CDR2 FNYEAQ come from the germline V gene. The CDR3: CASSLSSSGGAGEQFF. CDR3 nucleotides: TGTGCCAGCAGCCTATCTTCTAGCGGGGGGGCGGGTGAGCAGTTCTTC.

This chain uses TRBV2 with TRBJ1-5, with D unclear. CDR3 size: 12 residues. Germline CDR1 and CDR2: SNHLY and FYNNEI. CDR3 bases: TGTGCAGTGGGGAGGGTCAATCAGCCCCAGCATTTT. It specifies CAVGRVNQPQHF.

The chain employs TRBV30 and TRBJ1-1; no clear D gene. This CDR3 spans 13 amino acids. The germline CDR1 and CDR2 sequences are GTSNPN and SVGIG (reference sequence). Between the trimmed V and J ends, which lost 5 bases and 5 bases, there was a span of 15 bases. CDR3 sequence reads: CAWAPGMGTEAFF. The CDR3 region has the DNA TGTGCCTGGGCCCCGGGGATGGGGACTGAAGCTTTCTTT.

The CDR3 is CASSYVRFNEKLFF. CDR3 in DNA: TGTGCCAGCAGTTACGTCCGGTTTAATGAAAAACTGTTTTTT. The rearrangement links TRBV6-5 to TRBJ1-4, with no clear D. V was pared by 2 bases and J by 4 bases, with 8 bases between. This CDR3 contains 14 residues. CDR1 is MNHEY, CDR2 SVGAGI, per germline.

This rearrangement joins TRBV13 to TRBJ2-3; D is perhaps TRBD2 (6 bases). Per germline, CDR1 PRHDT and CDR2 FYEKMQ (reference sequence). V was trimmed by 5 bases and J by 5 bases, leaving 17 bases between them. CDR3 size: 15 residues. The CDR3 spells CASSRRGAGGDTQYF. In DNA form, the CDR3 reads TGTGCCAGCAGCCGCCGCGGGGCCGGGGGAGATACGCAGTATTTT. The full variable domain, in which reference TRBV13 and TRBJ2-3 provide the parts outside the CDR3, is AAGVIQSPRHLIKEKRETATLKCYPIPRHDTVYWYQQGPGQDPQFLISFYEKMQSDKGSIPDRFSAQQFSDYHSELNMSSLELGDSALYFCASSRRGAGGDTQYFGPGTRLTVL.

The chain has TRBV3-1 (or the pseudogene TRBV3-2) and TRBJ2-7; the D is unclear. The CDR3 consists of 14 residues. Germline assignment: CDR1 LGHDT and CDR2 YNNKEL (reference sequence). The V and J ends lost 1 base and 0 bases respectively, with 7 bases between them. As DNA, the CDR3 is TGTGCCAGCAGCCAAGGGCCGAACTCCTACGAGCAGTACTTC. It yields the protein CASSQGPNSYEQYF.